The clone carrying this T cell receptor beta chain was picked up one time. Its antigen is still unknown. The V and J ends lost 5 bases and 3 bases respectively, with 11 bases between them. This CDR3 is 13 amino acids long. Germline CDR1 is SGHTA and CDR2 is FQGNSA. This entry is derived from a study of cytomegalovirus exposure and HLA in healthy donors. Across the whole study: According to later analysis, the same platform produced the 100 to 150 validation and under 700 first-cohort repertoires.

Clones were read by immunoSEQ multiplex PCR, and TCRdb kept only the in-frame ones, dropping some. This repertoire shows hundreds of thousands of clones, 70% to 90% found once; its top ten account for under 0.95%. Study observations and caveats: The finding came from a later analysis; first-cohort TCR clusters tended to co-occur in the roughly 120 validation repertoires.

The V gene is TRBV7-2, the J gene TRBJ2-7; TRBD1 might be the D (5 bases). This TCR was recovered from a woman between 18 and 29 years old in good health and CMV-seronegative. Material: PBMCs. The CDR3 DNA reads TGTGCCAGCAGCCCGATAAGGGGCTACGAGCAGTACTTC. Protein: CASSPIRGYEQYF.